This T cell receptor beta chain was sequenced in a study of T-cell memory formation after mild COVID-19. CDR3 size: 16 residues. The ends were cut back, 5 bases at V and 3 bases at J, with 18 bases in the middle. Per germline, CDR1 SGHTA and CDR2 FQGNSA. A few counts support this clonotype. Using constant-segment primers, 5'RACE produced TCR alpha and TCR beta cDNA libraries carrying sample barcodes and UMIs. TCRdb analysed the 5' RACE reads with MiXCR anew, one entry per CDR3 protein. Among about 620,000 distinct CDR3 sequences, roughly 18% were seen once, and the ten largest hold about 12%. What was sequenced was PBMCs or a T cell subset sorted from them (not recorded which). The V and J genes are TRBV7-2 and TRBJ2-3, with D possibly being TRBD1 (6 bases). This TCR was recovered from an adult woman who had mild COVID-19 (a few samples of this study predate the infection). Cell type and time point are not known. CDR3 nucleotide sequence: TGTGCCAGCAGCCCTACAGGGTTCTCACTGACAGATACGCAGTATTTT. It is translated as CASSPTGFSLTDTQYF. Filled out from reference TRBV7-2 and TRBJ2-3, the complete variable domain reads GAGVSQSPSNKVTEKGKDVELRCDPISGHTALYWYRQSLGQGLEFLIYFQGNSAPDKSGLPSDRFSAERTGGSVSTLTIQRTQQEDSAVYLCASSPTGFSLTDTQYFGPGTRLTVL.